This paragraph covers one TCR beta chain sequence. As yet, its antigen is unknown. The sample is drawn from a study of T cell repertoires in cytomegalovirus infection. Across the study: Through public TCR beta signatures, both CMV infection and matching HLA type were indicated.

Study findings and constraints: In two of eight donors, the top clonotype was HLA-C-restricted CMV-specific.

MiXCR, applied by TCRdb to the reads, yields one record per CDR3 protein. The table lists 210,000 or so distinct CDR3 sequences, about 7% of them singletons, with 5.5% to 8% in the top ten. The CDR3 covers 15 residues. The V and J ends lost 6 bases and 0 bases respectively, with 17 bases between them. Looked up from germline, CDR1 is DFQATT and CDR2 is SNEGSKA (reference sequence). The receptor was isolated from a human donor in good health (CMV status not recorded). Some clones in this sample may be carry-over from other donors' samples. The sample comprised PBMCs. The chain carries TRBV20-1 and TRBJ1-2, with D maybe TRBD1 (5 bases). CDR3 in amino acids: CSARGRSYPNYGYTF. The CDR3 DNA is TGCAGTGCGAGGGGCAGAAGTTACCCTAACTATGGCTACACCTTC.